A selection of T cell receptor beta chains follows, all from one sample in a study of blood T cell repertoires in COVID-19. TCRdb's copy holds only in-frame clones and misses some; the assay was immunoSEQ multiplex PCR. The sample has approximately 110,000 clones, 80% to 90% seen once. Sequenced sample: peripheral blood. These receptors all stem from a woman between 50 and 59 years old with acute or convalescent COVID-19. Each CDR3 is given with its conserved first and last residue. D genes are given only for firm matches. For some rows the clone size is stated as once, few or many, or as a class when expanded; others skip it.

CDR3 protein | CDR3 DNA | clone size | J gene | V gene | D gene
CASSLEQGGYGYTF | TGTGCCAGCAGCTTGGAACAGGGCGGCTATGGCTACACCTTC | . | TRBJ1-2 | TRBV5-6 | .
CASSQDGGKYGYTF | TGCGCCAGCAGCCAAGATGGAGGGAAGTATGGCTACACCTTC | . | TRBJ1-2 | TRBV4-1 | .
CSVARRGSSQSEQYF | TGCAGCGTTGCTAGACGAGGGTCCTCTCAATCCGAGCAGTACTTC | . | TRBJ2-7 | TRBV29-1 | .
CASSPQGAAVKLFF | TGTGCCAGCAGTCCCCAGGGGGCTGCGGTAAAGCTGTTTTTT | . | TRBJ2-2 | TRBV6-2/TRBV6-3 | TRBD1
CASSPGQGYGGYTF | TGTGCCAGCAGTCCGGGACAGGGTTACGGTGGCTACACCTTC | . | TRBJ1-2 | TRBV6-4 | TRBD1
CASSLRRDEQYF | TGTGCCAGCAGTTTGAGGAGGGACGAGCAGTACTTC | once | TRBJ2-7 | TRBV12-3/TRBV12-4 | .
CASSKKGDRVGTSGNTIYF | TGTGCCAGCAGCAAAAAGGGGGACAGGGTAGGGACCTCTGGAAACACCATATATTTT | . | TRBJ1-3 | TRBV21-1 | .
CASTLGQDRSGELFF | TGTGCCAGCACCCTCGGACAGGATCGTTCCGGGGAGCTGTTTTTT | . | TRBJ2-2 | TRBV6-5 | TRBD1
CASSGTSGSLADTQYF | TGCGCCAGCAGTGGAACTAGCGGGAGTCTCGCAGATACGCAGTATTTT | . | TRBJ2-3 | TRBV10-1 | TRBD2
CASGLFSFTRDRGNTIYF | TGTGCTAGTGGTTTGTTCTCTTTCACCCGGGACAGAGGAAACACCATATATTTT | . | TRBJ1-3 | TRBV12-5 | TRBD1
CASSLGTGRNSPLHF | TGTGCCAGCAGCTTGGGGACAGGGAGAAATTCACCCCTCCACTTT | . | TRBJ1-6 | TRBV5-5 | TRBD1